Sequencing of this T cell receptor (beta chain) was carried out in a study of cytomegalovirus exposure and HLA in healthy donors. Study-level background: Unique TCR beta sequences numbering approximately 120 million came from about 180 million T cells in an earlier analysis.

A multiplex PCR was run with 60 Vbeta primers and 13 Jbeta primers. Assay used: immunoSEQ multiplex PCR; TCRdb lists only in-frame clones, some missing. The sample holds roughly 100,000 clones, roughly 82% seen once. The length of the CDR3 is 13 residues. The germline V gene encodes CDR1 GTSNPN and CDR2 SVGIG (reference sequence). Trimming left V 0 bases short and J 5 bases short, with 10 bases between. Material for sequencing was PBMCs. The rearrangement uses TRBV30 and TRBJ2-5; D perhaps matches TRBD1 (6 bases). This clonotype originated in a male donor in good health and CMV-seropositive. The CDR3 nucleotides are TGTGCCTGGAGTGTCCAGGGGCTGGAGACCCAGTACTTC. Translating gives CAWSVQGLETQYF.